This TCR beta chain was sequenced during a study of T-cell reconstitution after alpha-beta-depleted transplantation in children. Study-wide results and limits: Recipient T cells and thymic progenitors that survived were the source of the high TCRbeta diversity seen at day 60 in some patients. Counts and diversity of T cells one year after transplant came mostly from newly produced T cells.

Unique molecular identifiers featured in how the TCRbeta library was prepared. TCRdb redid the calling of the PCR reads with MiXCR, one entry per CDR3 protein. This sample has 700,000 to 950,000 distinct CDR3 sequences; about 16% occur once, and the top ten carry 5%. This clonotype appeared a few times. Antigen specificity is unknown. Sequencing was performed on PBMCs, mostly from graft donor cells, taken 360 days after TCRalphabeta/CD19-depleted stem cell transplant. This clonotype originated in a male patient aged 10-17 years who had a stem cell transplant for acute lymphoblastic leukemia, so the T cells may come from the graft donor.

The CDR3 region is CASSEDRLAGAPDTQYF. The CDR3 region has the DNA TGCGCCAGCAGTGAAGATCGACTAGCGGGAGCCCCAGATACGCAGTATTTT. V is TRBV10-1 and J is TRBJ2-3; 12 nucleotides match TRBD2. Germline trimming cut 3 bases from V and 4 bases from J; bases unmatched to any gene: 8. The CDR3 has 17 residues. Germline V gene data show CDR1 as WNHNN and CDR2 as SYGVQD (reference sequence).